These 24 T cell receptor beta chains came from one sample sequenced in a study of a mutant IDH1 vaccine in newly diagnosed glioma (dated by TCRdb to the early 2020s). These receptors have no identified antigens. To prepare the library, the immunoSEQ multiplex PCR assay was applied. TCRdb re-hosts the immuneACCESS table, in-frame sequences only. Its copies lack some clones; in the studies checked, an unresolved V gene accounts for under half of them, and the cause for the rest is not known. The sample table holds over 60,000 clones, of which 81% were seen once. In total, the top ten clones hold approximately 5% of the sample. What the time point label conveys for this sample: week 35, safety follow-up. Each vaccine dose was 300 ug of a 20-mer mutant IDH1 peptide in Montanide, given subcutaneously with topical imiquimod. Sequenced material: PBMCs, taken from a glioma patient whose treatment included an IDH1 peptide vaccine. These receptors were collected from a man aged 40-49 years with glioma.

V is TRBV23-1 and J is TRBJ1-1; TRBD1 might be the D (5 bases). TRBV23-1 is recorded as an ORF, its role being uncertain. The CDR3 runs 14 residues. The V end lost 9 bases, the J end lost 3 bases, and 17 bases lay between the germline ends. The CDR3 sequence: CARAPDKWYTEAFF. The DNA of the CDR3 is TGCGCCAGGGCACCGGACAAGTGGTACACTGAAGCTTTCTTT.

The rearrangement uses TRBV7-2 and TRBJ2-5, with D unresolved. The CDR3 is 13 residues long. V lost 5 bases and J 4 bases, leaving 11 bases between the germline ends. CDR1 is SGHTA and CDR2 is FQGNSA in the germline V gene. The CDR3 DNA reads TGTGCCAGCAGCCCCACCGTGGCAGAGACCCAGTACTTC. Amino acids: CASSPTVAETQYF.

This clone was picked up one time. In nucleotides, the CDR3 is TGTGCCAGCAGTTACTCGATAGCCGGGGGCGAGCAGTACTTC. It is translated as CASSYSIAGGEQYF. The rearrangement links TRBV6-5 to TRBJ2-7; tentative D call: TRBD2 (6 bases). The germline gives CDR1 MNHEY, CDR2 SVGAGI. V lost 0 bases and J 6 bases, leaving 12 bases between the germline ends. The CDR3 is 14 residues long.

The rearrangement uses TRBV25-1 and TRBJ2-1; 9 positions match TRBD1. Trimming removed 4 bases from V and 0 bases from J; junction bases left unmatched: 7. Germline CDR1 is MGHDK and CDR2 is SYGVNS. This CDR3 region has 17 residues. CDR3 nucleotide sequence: TGTGCCAGCAGTGCTCAACCGGGACAGGGCTCCTACAATGAGCAGTTCTTC. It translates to CASSAQPGQGSYNEQFF.

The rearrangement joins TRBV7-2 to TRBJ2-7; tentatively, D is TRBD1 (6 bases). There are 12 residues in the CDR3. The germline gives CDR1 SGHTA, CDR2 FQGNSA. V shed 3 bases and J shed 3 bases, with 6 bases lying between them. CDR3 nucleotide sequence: TGTGCCAGCAGCTTGACAGGCTACGAGCAGTACTTC. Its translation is CASSLTGYEQYF. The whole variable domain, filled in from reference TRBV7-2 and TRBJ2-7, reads GAGVSQSPSNKVTEKGKDVELRCDPISGHTALYWYRQSLGQGLEFLIYFQGNSAPDKSGLPSDRFSAERTGGSVSTLTIQRTQQEDSAVYLCASSLTGYEQYFGPGTRLTVT.

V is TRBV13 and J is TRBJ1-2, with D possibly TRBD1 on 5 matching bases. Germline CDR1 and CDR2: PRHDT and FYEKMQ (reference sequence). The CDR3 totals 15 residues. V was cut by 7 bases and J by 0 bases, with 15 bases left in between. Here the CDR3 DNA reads TGTGCCAGCATCAATATAGGGGAAGCTAACTATGGCTACACCTTC. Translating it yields CASINIGEANYGYTF.

The CDR3 region is CAWSVRVGAGGPKYF. CDR3 nucleotides: TGTGCCTGGAGTGTACGGGTAGGGGCGGGAGGGCCAAAGTACTTC. The chain links TRBV30 to TRBJ2-7, with 9 bases matching TRBD2. With 0 bases clipped from V and 11 bases from J, the junction kept 14 bases outside the gene matches. Germline V lookup: CDR1 GTSNPN, CDR2 SVGIG (reference sequence). CDR3 size: 15 residues. Drawing the rest from reference TRBV30 and TRBJ2-7, the complete variable domain is SQTIHQWPATLVQPVGSPLSLECTVEGTSNPNLYWYRQAAGRGLQLLFYSVGIGQISSEVPQNLSASRPQDRQFILSSKKLLLSDSGFYLCAWSVRVGAGGPKYFGPGTRLTVT.

The CDR3, as DNA: TGTGCCAGCAGAACCTTGGTCCGGACTGAAGCTTTCTTT. This sequence encodes CASRTLVRTEAFF. This chain joins TRBV28 and TRBJ1-1, with unresolved D. V lost 6 bases and J lost 5, with 13 bases in between. CDR1 and CDR2 from the germline V gene are MDHEN and SYDVKM. This CDR3 comprises 13 residues.

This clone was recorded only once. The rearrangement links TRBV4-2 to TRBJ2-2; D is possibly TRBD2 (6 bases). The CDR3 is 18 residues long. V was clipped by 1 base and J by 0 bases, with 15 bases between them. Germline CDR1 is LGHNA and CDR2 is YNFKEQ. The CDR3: CASSQVGAGLPNTGELFF. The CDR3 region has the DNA TGTGCCAGCAGCCAAGTTGGGGCGGGACTGCCGAACACCGGGGAGCTGTTTTTT.

The CDR3 region is CASSLFGRETEAFF. Here the CDR3 DNA reads TGTGCCAGCAGCTTATTTGGCAGGGAAACTGAAGCTTTCTTT. The rearrangement uses TRBV11-1 and TRBJ1-1; the D gene is possibly TRBD1 (5 bases). CDR1 and CDR2 from the germline V gene are SGHAT and FQDESV (reference sequence). The CDR3 sequence is 14 residues long. V gave up 2 bases and J gave up 5 bases, with 12 bases separating them.

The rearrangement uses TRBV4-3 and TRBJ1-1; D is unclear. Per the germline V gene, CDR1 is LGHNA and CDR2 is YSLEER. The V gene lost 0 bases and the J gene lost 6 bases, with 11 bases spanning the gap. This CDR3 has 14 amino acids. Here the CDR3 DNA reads TGCGCCAGCAGCCAAGATTTGGGAGGACCTGAAGCTTTCTTT. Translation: CASSQDLGGPEAFF.

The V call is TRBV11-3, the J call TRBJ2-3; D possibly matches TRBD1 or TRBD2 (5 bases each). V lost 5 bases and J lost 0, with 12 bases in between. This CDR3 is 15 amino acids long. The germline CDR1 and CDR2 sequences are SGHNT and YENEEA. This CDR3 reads CASSAGTVSTDTQYF. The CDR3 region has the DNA TGTGCCAGCAGCGCCGGGACGGTGAGCACAGATACGCAGTATTTT.

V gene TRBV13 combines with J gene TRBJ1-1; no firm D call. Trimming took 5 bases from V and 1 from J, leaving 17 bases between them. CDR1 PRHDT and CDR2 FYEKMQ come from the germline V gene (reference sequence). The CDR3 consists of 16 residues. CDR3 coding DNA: TGTGCCAGCAGCCTGTCCTCTAAAACGGGGAACACTGAAGCTTTCTTT. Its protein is CASSLSSKTGNTEAFF.

The CDR3 reads CASSETAGGREQFF. Written as DNA, the CDR3 is TGTGCCAGCAGTGAAACGGCAGGGGGCCGTGAGCAGTTCTTC. This chain joins TRBV2 and TRBJ2-1; 8 bases match TRBD1. The length of the CDR3 is 14 residues. V was pared by 2 bases and J by 9 bases, with 6 bases of the junction left unmatched. Germline V gene lookup returns CDR1 SNHLY and CDR2 FYNNEI.

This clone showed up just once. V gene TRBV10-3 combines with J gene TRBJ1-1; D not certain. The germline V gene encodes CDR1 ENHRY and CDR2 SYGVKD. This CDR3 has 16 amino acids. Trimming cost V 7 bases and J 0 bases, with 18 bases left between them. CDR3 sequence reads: CAITPRGRGMNTEAFF. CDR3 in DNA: TGTGCCATCACCCCAAGAGGGCGGGGTATGAACACTGAAGCTTTCTTT.

The CDR3 sequence is CAGGQGADYGYTF. CDR3 DNA: TGTGCCGGAGGACAGGGGGCGGACTATGGCTACACCTTC. The V and J genes are TRBV5-4 and TRBJ1-2, with TRBD1 identical over 11 bases. This CDR3 has 13 amino acids. Looked up from germline, CDR1 is SGHNT and CDR2 is YYREEE (reference sequence). V was clipped by 10 bases and J by 3 bases; unmatched bases: 5.

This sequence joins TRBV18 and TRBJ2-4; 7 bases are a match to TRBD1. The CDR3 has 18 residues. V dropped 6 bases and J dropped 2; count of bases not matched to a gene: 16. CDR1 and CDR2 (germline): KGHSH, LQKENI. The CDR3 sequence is CASSPGTALPGTKNIQYF. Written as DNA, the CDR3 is TGTGCCAGCTCCCCCGGGACAGCTCTTCCCGGGACCAAAAACATTCAGTACTTC.

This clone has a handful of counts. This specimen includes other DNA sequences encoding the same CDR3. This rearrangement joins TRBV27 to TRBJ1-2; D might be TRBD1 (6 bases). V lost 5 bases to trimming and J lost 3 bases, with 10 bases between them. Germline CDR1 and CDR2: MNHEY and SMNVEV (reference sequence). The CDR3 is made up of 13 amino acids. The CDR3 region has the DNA TGTGCCAGCAGTCAAACAGGGTACTATGGCTACACCTTC. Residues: CASSQTGYYGYTF.

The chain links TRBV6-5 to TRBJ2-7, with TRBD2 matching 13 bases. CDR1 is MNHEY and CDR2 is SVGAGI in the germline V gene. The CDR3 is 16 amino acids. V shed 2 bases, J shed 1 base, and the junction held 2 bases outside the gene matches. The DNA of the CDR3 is TGTGCCAGCAGTTACCGGACTAGCGGGAGTTCCTACGAGCAGTACTTC. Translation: CASSYRTSGSSYEQYF.

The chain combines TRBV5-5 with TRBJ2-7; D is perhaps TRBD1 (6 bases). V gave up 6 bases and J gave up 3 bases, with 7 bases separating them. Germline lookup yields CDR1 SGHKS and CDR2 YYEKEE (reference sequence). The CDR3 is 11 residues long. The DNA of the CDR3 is TGTGCCAGCAAGGGGGTCTACGAGCAGTACTTC. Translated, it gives CASKGVYEQYF.

The CDR3: CASSLRGETQYF. The CDR3 nucleotides read TGTGCCAGCAGCTTAAGGGGAGAGACCCAGTACTTC. This chain joins TRBV7-2 and TRBJ2-5; a possible D gene is TRBD1 (5 bases). The V end lost 2 bases, the J end lost 4 bases, and 5 bases lay between the germline ends. The CDR3 covers 12 residues. Germline V gives CDR1 SGHTA, CDR2 FQGNSA.

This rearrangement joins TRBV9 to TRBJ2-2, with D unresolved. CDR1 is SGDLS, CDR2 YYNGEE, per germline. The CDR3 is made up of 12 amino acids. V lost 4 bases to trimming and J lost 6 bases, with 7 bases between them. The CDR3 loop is CASSPNAGELFF. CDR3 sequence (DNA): TGTGCCAGCAGCCCAAACGCCGGGGAGCTGTTTTTT.

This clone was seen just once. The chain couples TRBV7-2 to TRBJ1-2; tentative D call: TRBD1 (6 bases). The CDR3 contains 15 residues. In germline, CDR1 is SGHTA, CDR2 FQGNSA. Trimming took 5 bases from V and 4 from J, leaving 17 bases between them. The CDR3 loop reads CASSQGQSRTYGYTF. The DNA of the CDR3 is TGTGCCAGCAGCCAAGGACAGTCCCGCACCTATGGCTACACCTTC.

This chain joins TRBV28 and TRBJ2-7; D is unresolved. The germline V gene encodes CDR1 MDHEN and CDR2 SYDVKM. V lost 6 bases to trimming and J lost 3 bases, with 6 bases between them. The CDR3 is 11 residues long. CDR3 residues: CASRAHYEQYF. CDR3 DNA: TGTGCCAGCAGAGCCCACTACGAGCAGTACTTC. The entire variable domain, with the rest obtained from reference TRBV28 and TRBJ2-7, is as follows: DVKVTQSSRYLVKRTGEKVFLECVQDMDHENMFWYRQDPGLGLRLIYFSYDVKMKEKGDIPEGYSVSREKKERFSLILESASTNQTSMYLCASRAHYEQYFGPGTRLTVT.